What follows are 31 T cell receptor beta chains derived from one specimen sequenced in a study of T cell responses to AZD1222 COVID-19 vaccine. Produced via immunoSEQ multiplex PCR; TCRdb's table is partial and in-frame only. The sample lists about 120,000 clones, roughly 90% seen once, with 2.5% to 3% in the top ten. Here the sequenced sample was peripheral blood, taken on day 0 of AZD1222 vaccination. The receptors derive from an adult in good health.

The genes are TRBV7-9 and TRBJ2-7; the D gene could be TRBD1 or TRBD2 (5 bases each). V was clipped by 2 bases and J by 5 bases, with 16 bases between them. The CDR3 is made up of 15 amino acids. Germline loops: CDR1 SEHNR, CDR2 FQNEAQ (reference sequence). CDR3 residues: CASSLKGRRGDEQYF. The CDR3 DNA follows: TGTGCCAGCAGCTTAAAAGGACGGCGAGGGGACGAGCAGTACTTC.

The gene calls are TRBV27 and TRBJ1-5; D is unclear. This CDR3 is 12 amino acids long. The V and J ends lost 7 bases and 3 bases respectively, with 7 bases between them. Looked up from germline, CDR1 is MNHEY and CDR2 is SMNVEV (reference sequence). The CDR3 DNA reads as TGTGCCAGCAAGCTCTCCAATCAGCCCCAGCATTTT. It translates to CASKLSNQPQHF.

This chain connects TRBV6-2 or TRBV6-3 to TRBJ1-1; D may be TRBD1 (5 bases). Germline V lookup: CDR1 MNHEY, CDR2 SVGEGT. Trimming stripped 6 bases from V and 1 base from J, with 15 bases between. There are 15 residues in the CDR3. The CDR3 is CASSQLVGANTEAFF. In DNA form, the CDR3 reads TGTGCCAGCAGCCAACTAGTTGGGGCGAACACTGAAGCTTTCTTT.

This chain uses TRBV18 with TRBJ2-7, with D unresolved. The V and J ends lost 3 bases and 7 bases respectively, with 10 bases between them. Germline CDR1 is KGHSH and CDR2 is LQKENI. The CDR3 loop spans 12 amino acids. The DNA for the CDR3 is TGTGCCAGCTCACCGGACGTTACGGAGCAGTACTTC. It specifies CASSPDVTEQYF.

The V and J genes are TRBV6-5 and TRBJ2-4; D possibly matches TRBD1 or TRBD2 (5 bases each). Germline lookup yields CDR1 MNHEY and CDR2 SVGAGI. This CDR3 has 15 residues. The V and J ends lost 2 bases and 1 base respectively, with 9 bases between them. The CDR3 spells CASSYGGSAKNIQYF. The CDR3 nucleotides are TGTGCCAGCAGTTACGGGGGTTCGGCCAAAAACATTCAGTACTTC.

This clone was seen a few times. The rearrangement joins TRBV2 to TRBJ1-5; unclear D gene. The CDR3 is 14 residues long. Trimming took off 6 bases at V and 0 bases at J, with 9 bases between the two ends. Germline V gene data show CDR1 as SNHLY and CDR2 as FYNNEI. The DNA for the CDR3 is TGTGCCAGCAGCCCCTGGGATAGCAATCAGCCCCAGCATTTT. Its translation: CASSPWDSNQPQHF. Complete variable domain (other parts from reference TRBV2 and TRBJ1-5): EPEVTQTPSHQVTQMGQEVILRCVPISNHLYFYWYRQILGQKVEFLVSFYNNEISEKSEIFDDQFSVERPDGSNFTLKIRSTKLEDSAMYFCASSPWDSNQPQHFGDGTRLSIL.

DNA for the CDR3: TGTGCCAGCAGCTTGAACGGGGGGGGCTACACCTTC. Translated: CASSLNGGGYTF. This chain joins TRBV5-4 and TRBJ1-2; maybe TRBD1 (5 bases). The CDR3 is 12 amino acids. The V gene lost 1 base and the J gene lost 8 bases, with 9 bases spanning the gap. The germline V gene encodes CDR1 SGHNT and CDR2 YYREEE (reference sequence).

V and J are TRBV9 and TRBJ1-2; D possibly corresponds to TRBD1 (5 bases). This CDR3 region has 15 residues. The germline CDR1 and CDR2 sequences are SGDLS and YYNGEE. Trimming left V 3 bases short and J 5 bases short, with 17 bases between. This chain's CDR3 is CASSGGTPGGYGYTF. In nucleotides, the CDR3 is TGTGCCAGCAGCGGGGGGACTCCCGGTGGATATGGCTACACCTTC.

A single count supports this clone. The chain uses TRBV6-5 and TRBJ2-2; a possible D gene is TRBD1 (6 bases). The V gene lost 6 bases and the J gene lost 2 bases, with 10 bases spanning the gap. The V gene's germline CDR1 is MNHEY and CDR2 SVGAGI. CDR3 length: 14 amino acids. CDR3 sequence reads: CASSPGDNTGELFF. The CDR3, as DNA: TGTGCCAGCAGCCCAGGGGATAACACCGGGGAGCTGTTTTTT.

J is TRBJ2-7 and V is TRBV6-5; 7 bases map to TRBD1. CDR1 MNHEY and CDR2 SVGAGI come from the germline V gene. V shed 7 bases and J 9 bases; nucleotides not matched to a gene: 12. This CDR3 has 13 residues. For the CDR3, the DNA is TGTGCCAGCAAAGACAGGGAAATAGGTGGGCAGTACTTC. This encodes CASKDREIGGQYF.

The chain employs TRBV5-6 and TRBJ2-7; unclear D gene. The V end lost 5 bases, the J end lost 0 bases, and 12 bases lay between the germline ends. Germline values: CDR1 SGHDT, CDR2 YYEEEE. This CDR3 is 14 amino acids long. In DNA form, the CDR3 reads TGTGCCAGCAGTAAACCACCGAGCTCCTACGAGCAGTACTTC. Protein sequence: CASSKPPSSYEQYF.

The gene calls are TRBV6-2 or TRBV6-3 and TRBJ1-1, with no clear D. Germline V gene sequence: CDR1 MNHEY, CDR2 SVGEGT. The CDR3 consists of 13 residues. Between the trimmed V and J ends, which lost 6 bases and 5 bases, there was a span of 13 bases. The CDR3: CASSRMEETEAFF. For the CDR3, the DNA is TGTGCCAGCAGCCGGATGGAAGAGACTGAAGCTTTCTTT.

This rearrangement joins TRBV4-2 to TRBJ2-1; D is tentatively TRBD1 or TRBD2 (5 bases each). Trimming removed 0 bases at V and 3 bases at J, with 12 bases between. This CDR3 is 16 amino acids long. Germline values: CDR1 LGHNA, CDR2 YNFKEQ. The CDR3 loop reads CASSQERGRHYNEQFF. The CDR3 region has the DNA TGTGCCAGCAGCCAAGAGAGGGGACGGCACTACAATGAGCAGTTCTTC.

The DNA for the CDR3 is TGTGCCAGCAGTTCCGAGTTCGGACAGGGAGGGCACTATGGCTACACCTTC. It is translated as CASSSEFGQGGHYGYTF. This sequence joins TRBV7-2 and TRBJ1-2, with 8 nucleotides matching TRBD1. CDR1 SGHTA and CDR2 FQGNSA come from the germline V gene. This CDR3 contains 17 residues. Trimming at V came to 6 bases and at J to 3 bases, leaving 15 bases not matched to a gene.

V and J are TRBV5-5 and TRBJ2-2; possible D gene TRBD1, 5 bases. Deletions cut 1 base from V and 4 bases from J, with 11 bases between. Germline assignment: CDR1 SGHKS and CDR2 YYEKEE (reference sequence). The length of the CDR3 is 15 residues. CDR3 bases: TGTGCCAGCAGCTTGCCTGGGGCGGCCACCGGGGAGCTGTTTTTT. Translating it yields CASSLPGAATGELFF.

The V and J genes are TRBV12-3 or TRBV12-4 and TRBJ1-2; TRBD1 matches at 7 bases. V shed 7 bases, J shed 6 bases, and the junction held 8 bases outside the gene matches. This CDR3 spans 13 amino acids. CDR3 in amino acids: CASILQGKNGYTF. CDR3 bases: TGTGCCAGCATCTTACAGGGGAAGAATGGCTACACCTTC.

CDR3 protein: CASSLGAGGPTETQYF. The CDR3 DNA follows: TGTGCCAGCAGCTTGGGCGCGGGAGGGCCGACGGAGACCCAGTACTTC. This chain uses TRBV7-9 with TRBJ2-5, with 9 bases matching TRBD2. With V trimmed by 3 bases and J by 5 bases, 10 bases remained unmatched. The CDR3 loop spans 16 amino acids. Germline V gene sequence: CDR1 SEHNR, CDR2 FQNEAQ (reference sequence).

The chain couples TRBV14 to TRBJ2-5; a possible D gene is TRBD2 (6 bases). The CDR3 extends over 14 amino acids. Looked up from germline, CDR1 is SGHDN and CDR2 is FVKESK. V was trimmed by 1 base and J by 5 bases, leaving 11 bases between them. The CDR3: CASSQGAGSETQYF. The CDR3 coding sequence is TGTGCCAGCAGCCAAGGGGCGGGGTCGGAGACCCAGTACTTC. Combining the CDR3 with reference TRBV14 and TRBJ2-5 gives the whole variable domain EAGVTQFPSHSVIEKGQTVTLRCDPISGHDNLYWYRRVMGKEIKFLLHFVKESKQDESGMPNNRFLAERTGGTYSTLKVQPAELEDSGVYFCASSQGAGSETQYFGPGTRLLVL.

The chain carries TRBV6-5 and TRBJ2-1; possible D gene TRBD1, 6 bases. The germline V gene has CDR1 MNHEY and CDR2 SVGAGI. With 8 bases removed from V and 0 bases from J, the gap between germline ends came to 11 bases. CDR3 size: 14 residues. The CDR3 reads CASQGRSSYNEQFF. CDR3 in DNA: TGTGCCAGCCAGGGGCGGAGCTCCTACAATGAGCAGTTCTTC.

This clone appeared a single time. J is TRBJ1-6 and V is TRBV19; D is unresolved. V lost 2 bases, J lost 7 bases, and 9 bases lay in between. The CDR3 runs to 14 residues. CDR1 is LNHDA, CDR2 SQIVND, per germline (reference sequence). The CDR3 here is CASSITPGNSPLHF. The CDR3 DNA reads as TGTGCCAGTAGTATAACCCCGGGGAATTCACCCCTCCACTTT.

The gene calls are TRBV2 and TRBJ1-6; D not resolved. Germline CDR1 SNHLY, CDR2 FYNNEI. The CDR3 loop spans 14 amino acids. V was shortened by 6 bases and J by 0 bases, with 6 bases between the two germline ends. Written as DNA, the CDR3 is TGTGCCAGCAGGGAAAGCTCCTATAATTCACCCCTCCACTTT. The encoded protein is CASRESSYNSPLHF. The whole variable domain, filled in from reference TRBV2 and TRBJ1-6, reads EPEVTQTPSHQVTQMGQEVILRCVPISNHLYFYWYRQILGQKVEFLVSFYNNEISEKSEIFDDQFSVERPDGSNFTLKIRSTKLEDSAMYFCASRESSYNSPLHFGNGTRLTVT.

The CDR3 here is CASSLLALSAEQYF. CDR3 in DNA: TGTGCCAGCAGCTTGTTAGCACTTTCGGCCGAGCAGTACTTC. The rearrangement links TRBV11-1 to TRBJ2-7; D remains unclear. The CDR3 runs to 14 residues. V was clipped by 3 bases and J by 6 bases, with 15 bases between them. Germline V lookup: CDR1 SGHAT, CDR2 FQDESV (reference sequence).

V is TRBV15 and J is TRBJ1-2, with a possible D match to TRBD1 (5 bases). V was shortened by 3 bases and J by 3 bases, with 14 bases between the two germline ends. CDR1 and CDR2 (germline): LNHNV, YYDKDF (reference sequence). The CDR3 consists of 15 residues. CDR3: CATSRSVLGDYGYTF. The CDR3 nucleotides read TGTGCCACCAGCAGGTCGGTGTTGGGGGACTATGGCTACACCTTC.

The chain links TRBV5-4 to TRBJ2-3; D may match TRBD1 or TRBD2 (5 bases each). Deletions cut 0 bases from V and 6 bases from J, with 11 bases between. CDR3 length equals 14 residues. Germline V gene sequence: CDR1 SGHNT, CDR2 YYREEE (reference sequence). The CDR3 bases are TGTGCCAGCAGCTTGGATCGCCGGGGCGATACGCAGTATTTT. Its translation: CASSLDRRGDTQYF.

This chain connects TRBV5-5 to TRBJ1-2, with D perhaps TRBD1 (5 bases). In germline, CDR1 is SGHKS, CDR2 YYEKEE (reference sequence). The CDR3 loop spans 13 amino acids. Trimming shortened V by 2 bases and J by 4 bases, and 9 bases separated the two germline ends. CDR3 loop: CASSFRVGYGYTF. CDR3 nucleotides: TGTGCCAGCAGCTTCAGGGTGGGCTATGGCTACACCTTC.

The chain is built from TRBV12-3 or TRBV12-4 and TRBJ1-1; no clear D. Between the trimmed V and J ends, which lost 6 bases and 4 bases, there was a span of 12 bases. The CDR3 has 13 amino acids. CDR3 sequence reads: CASREGWGTEAFF. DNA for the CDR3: TGTGCCAGCAGAGAGGGTTGGGGCACTGAAGCTTTCTTT.

CDR3 nucleotides: TGTGCCAGTAGTCGCCGGGACAGGGGATATAATTCACCCCTCCACTTT. The encoded protein is CASSRRDRGYNSPLHF. The rearrangement uses TRBV19 and TRBJ1-6; 10 nucleotides agree with TRBD1. After removal of 5 bases from V and 4 bases from J, the junction contained 5 bases not matched to a gene. The germline CDR1 and CDR2 sequences are LNHDA and SQIVND (reference sequence). The CDR3 extends over 16 amino acids.

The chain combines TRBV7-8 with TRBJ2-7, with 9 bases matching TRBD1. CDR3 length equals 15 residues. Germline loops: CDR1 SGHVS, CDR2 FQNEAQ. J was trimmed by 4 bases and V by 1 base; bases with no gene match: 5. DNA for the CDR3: TGTGCCAGCAGCTTAGAGGGACAGGGAAGGTACGAGCAGTACTTC. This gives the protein CASSLEGQGRYEQYF. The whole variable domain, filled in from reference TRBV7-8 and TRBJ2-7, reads GAGVSQSPRYKVAKRGQDVALRCDPISGHVSLFWYQQALGQGPEFLTYFQNEAQLDKSGLPSDRFFAERPEGSVSTLKIQRTQQEDSAVYLCASSLEGQGRYEQYFGPGTRLTVT.

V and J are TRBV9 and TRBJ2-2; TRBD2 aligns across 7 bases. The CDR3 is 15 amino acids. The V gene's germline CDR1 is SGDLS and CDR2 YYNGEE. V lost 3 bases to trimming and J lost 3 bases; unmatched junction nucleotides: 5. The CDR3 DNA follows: TGTGCCAGCAGCGCTAGCGGATCTCACACCGGGGAGCTGTTTTTT. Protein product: CASSASGSHTGELFF.

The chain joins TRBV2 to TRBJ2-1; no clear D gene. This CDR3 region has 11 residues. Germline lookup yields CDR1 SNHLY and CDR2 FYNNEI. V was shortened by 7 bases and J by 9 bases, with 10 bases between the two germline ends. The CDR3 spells CASTTYREQFF. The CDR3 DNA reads TGTGCCAGCACTACTTACCGTGAGCAGTTCTTC.

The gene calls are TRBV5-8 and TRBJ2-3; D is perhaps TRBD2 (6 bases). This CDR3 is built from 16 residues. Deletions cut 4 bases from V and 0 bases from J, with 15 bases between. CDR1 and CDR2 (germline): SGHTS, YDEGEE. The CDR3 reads CASSLGLTTSTDTQYF. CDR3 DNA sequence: TGTGCCAGCAGCCTCGGACTAACTACTAGCACAGATACGCAGTATTTT. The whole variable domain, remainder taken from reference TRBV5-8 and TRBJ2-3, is EAGVTQSPTHLIKTRGQQATLRCSPISGHTSVYWYQQALGLGLQFLLWYDEGEERNRGNFPPRFSGRQFPNYSSELNVNALELEDSALYLCASSLGLTTSTDTQYFGPGTRLTVL.